These 17 T cell receptor beta chains share one sample of origin, sequenced in a study of blood T cell repertoires in COVID-19. Clones were read by immunoSEQ multiplex PCR, and TCRdb kept only the in-frame ones, dropping some. The sample holds roughly 190,000 clones; around 86% are singletons and the top ten take 20% to 25%. The sequenced material came from PBMCs or T cells enriched from blood (not recorded which). These receptors originate from a woman aged 35 to 49 in a cohort exposed to, infected with or recovered from COVID-19 (not recorded which).

The gene calls are TRBV5-5 and TRBJ1-6; 7 positions match TRBD1. Germline V gives CDR1 SGHKS, CDR2 YYEKEE (reference sequence). CDR3 size: 16 residues. Losses at the gene ends were 4 bases for V and 6 bases for J; bases not matched to a gene: 10. CDR3 amino acids: CASSPPEGAFNSPLHF. CDR3 DNA sequence: TGTGCCAGCAGCCCACCTGAGGGGGCCTTTAATTCACCCCTCCACTTT.

The chain couples TRBV4-1 to TRBJ1-1, with D possibly being TRBD1 (6 bases). V dropped 9 bases and J dropped 3 bases, with 20 bases sitting between them. The CDR3 loop spans 15 amino acids. Germline-derived CDR1 and CDR2 are MGHRA and YSYEKL. Written as DNA, the CDR3 is TGCGCCAGTAAGACAGGAGGTAGGTGGGACACTGAAGCTTTCTTT. It codes for CASKTGGRWDTEAFF.

The V call is TRBV4-1, the J call TRBJ2-5; TRBD1 might be the D (5 bases). The CDR3 has 16 residues. Trimming took off 0 bases at V and 4 bases at J, with 15 bases between the two ends. Germline loops: CDR1 MGHRA, CDR2 YSYEKL. CDR3 DNA sequence: TGCGCCAGCAGCCAAGATTACGGGCAGGGCGGAGAGACCCAGTACTTC. Residues: CASSQDYGQGGETQYF.

The gene calls are TRBV7-9 and TRBJ2-7, with TRBD1 as a possible D gene (6 bases). The CDR3 is made up of 13 amino acids. The V end lost 8 bases, the J end lost 3 bases, and 14 bases lay between the germline ends. CDR1 is SEHNR, CDR2 FQNEAQ, per germline (reference sequence). CDR3 sequence (DNA): TGTGCCAGCGAGGACAGTAGGGGCTACGAGCAGTACTTC. Its translation: CASEDSRGYEQYF.

This chain connects TRBV5-1 to TRBJ1-1; D is unclear. Germline V gene sequence: CDR1 SGHRS, CDR2 YFSETQ. The CDR3 length is 19 residues. Trimming cost V 4 bases and J 1 base, with 26 bases left between them. DNA for the CDR3: TGCGCCAGCAGCCATGAGAAGGCCTCCGGTACTATGTGGAACACTGAAGCTTTCTTT. It yields the protein CASSHEKASGTMWNTEAFF.

The chain recombines TRBV5-1 with TRBJ1-4; possible D gene TRBD1, 5 bases. The V end was cut by 4 bases, the J end by 5 bases, with 12 bases between. Germline V gives CDR1 SGHRS, CDR2 YFSETQ. The CDR3 covers 14 residues. The DNA of the CDR3 is TGCGCCAGCAGCCAGGACACCCCAAATGAAAAACTGTTTTTT. Translating it yields CASSQDTPNEKLFF. The full variable domain, in which reference TRBV5-1 and TRBJ1-4 provide the parts outside the CDR3, is KAGVTQTPRYLIKTRGQQVTLSCSPISGHRSVSWYQQTPGQGLQFLFEYFSETQRNKGNFPGRFSGRQFSNSRSEMNVSTLELGDSALYLCASSQDTPNEKLFFGSGTQLSVL.

The chain employs TRBV28 and TRBJ1-2; 10 bases line up with TRBD1. Germline V gene sequence: CDR1 MDHEN, CDR2 SYDVKM. The CDR3 covers 15 residues. V lost 5 bases and J lost 5; bases outside the gene matches: 8. CDR3 nucleotides: TGTGCCAGCAGTACCAGGACAGGGGGTAGTTATGGCTACACCTTC. Amino acid sequence: CASSTRTGGSYGYTF.

This clone was seen just once. This sequence joins TRBV9 and TRBJ2-5, with TRBD1 as a possible D gene (7 bases). The germline gives CDR1 SGDLS, CDR2 YYNGEE. The length of the CDR3 is 18 residues. V lost 4 bases to trimming and J lost 4 bases, with 26 bases between them. CDR3 sequence: CASSPRLGTAGYAETQYF. The CDR3, as DNA: TGTGCCAGCAGCCCCCGGTTAGGGACAGCGGGTTACGCAGAGACCCAGTACTTC.

This clone occurred once. The chain links TRBV27 to TRBJ1-2; D is ambiguous. Trimming pared 5 bases from V and 1 base from J, leaving 14 bases between. The CDR3 length is 15 residues. The V gene's germline CDR1 is MNHEY and CDR2 SMNVEV (reference sequence). Here the CDR3 reads CASSPRQEVNYGYTF. The CDR3 DNA is TGTGCCAGCAGTCCCCGTCAAGAGGTTAACTATGGCTACACCTTC.

This chain joins TRBV24-1 and TRBJ2-3; TRBD2 matches 8 bases. Germline lookup yields CDR1 KGHDR and CDR2 SFDVKD. The CDR3 sequence is 17 residues long. Losses at the gene ends were 0 bases for V and 1 base for J; bases not matched to a gene: 5. CDR3 sequence reads: CATSDLRAGGGTDTQYF. CDR3 DNA: TGTGCCACCAGTGATTTGCGGGCGGGGGGCGGCACAGATACGCAGTATTTT.

The V gene is TRBV2, the J gene TRBJ2-3, with TRBD2 matching over 9 bases. The CDR3 contains 17 residues. The germline CDR1 and CDR2 sequences are SNHLY and FYNNEI. The V segment lost 5 bases and the J segment 4 bases; nucleotides outside the gene matches: 13. CDR3 DNA sequence: TGTGCCAGCAGTCCTGGGGGAAGCGGGAGGATGTCAGATACGCAGTATTTT. This codes for CASSPGGSGRMSDTQYF. The whole variable domain, remainder taken from reference TRBV2 and TRBJ2-3, is EPEVTQTPSHQVTQMGQEVILRCVPISNHLYFYWYRQILGQKVEFLVSFYNNEISEKSEIFDDQFSVERPDGSNFTLKIRSTKLEDSAMYFCASSPGGSGRMSDTQYFGPGTRLTVL.

V usage is TRBV24-1 and J usage is TRBJ2-7; 7 nucleotides agree with TRBD1. The CDR3 extends over 13 amino acids. The V gene's germline CDR1 is KGHDR and CDR2 SFDVKD. Trimming cost V 3 bases and J 12 bases; bases outside gene matches: 10. Here the CDR3 reads CATSDPGQPIWYF. In nucleotides, the CDR3 is TGTGCCACCAGTGATCCGGGACAGCCCATATGGTACTTC.

On this clone: One end of the junction does not line up with germline, which may come from a read error. V and J are TRBV19 and TRBJ1-3; maybe TRBD1 (6 bases). Germline CDR1 LNHDA, CDR2 SQIVND (reference sequence). The length of the CDR3 is 14 residues. This chain's CDR3 is CASSIAYGGSPLHF. CDR3 nucleotide sequence: TGTGCCAGTAGTATAGCTTATGGGGGCAGTCCCTTACATTTT.

This chain joins TRBV19 and TRBJ2-2, with TRBD2 matching over 8 bases. Germline V CDR1 and CDR2: LNHDA, SQIVND (reference sequence). This CDR3 comprises 16 residues. J gave up 0 bases and V 4 bases, and 4 bases lay outside the gene matches. CDR3 DNA: TGTGCCAGTAGTAGACCGGGACTAGCGAACACCGGGGAGCTGTTTTTT. Protein sequence: CASSRPGLANTGELFF.

V is TRBV5-1 and J is TRBJ2-7, with TRBD2 matching 7 bases. CDR1 and CDR2 from the germline V gene are SGHRS and YFSETQ. This CDR3 contains 12 residues. The junction had 5 bases not matched to a gene; V was cut back by 5 bases and J by 6 bases. CDR3: CASRIGGSEQYF. The CDR3, as DNA: TGCGCCAGCAGAATCGGCGGGAGCGAGCAGTACTTC.

This chain links TRBV30 with TRBJ1-2; tentative D call: TRBD1 (6 bases). The CDR3 consists of 12 residues. Germline loops: CDR1 GTSNPN, CDR2 SVGIG (reference sequence). Trimming pared 1 base from V and 8 bases from J, leaving 11 bases between. In nucleotides, the CDR3 is TGTGCCTGGAGTGGTGGCGGGGGCGGCTACACCTTC. It encodes CAWSGGGGGYTF. The full variable domain, rest sourced from reference TRBV30 and TRBJ1-2, is SQTIHQWPATLVQPVGSPLSLECTVEGTSNPNLYWYRQAAGRGLQLLFYSVGIGQISSEVPQNLSASRPQDRQFILSSKKLLLSDSGFYLCAWSGGGGGYTFGSGTRLTVV.

The chain links TRBV28 to TRBJ1-2; D unclear. The CDR3 totals 11 residues. CDR1 is MDHEN and CDR2 is SYDVKM in the germline V gene. V shed 10 bases and J shed 2 bases, with 8 bases lying between them. CDR3 region: CATQKNYGYTF. CDR3 nucleotides: TGTGCCACCCAAAAAAACTATGGCTACACCTTC.